What follows are 17 T cell receptor beta chains derived from one specimen sequenced in a study of blood T cell repertoires in COVID-19. Clones were sequenced by immunoSEQ multiplex PCR, and TCRdb holds only the in-frame ones, with some missing. This sample has some 100,000 clones; about 90% occur once, and the top ten carry roughly 4.7%. Sequencing was carried out using peripheral blood. These receptors were collected from a human donor in a cohort sampled during active COVID-19.

J is TRBJ2-1 and V is TRBV5-4; D is perhaps TRBD2 (6 bases). Trimming left V 1 base short and J 7 bases short, with 15 bases between. CDR3 length: 15 residues. CDR1 is SGHNT, CDR2 YYREEE, per germline (reference sequence). CDR3 DNA sequence: TGTGCCAGCAGCTTGAATGCGGGGATGATAAATGAGCAGTTCTTC. It translates to CASSLNAGMINEQFF.

This clone was recorded only once. This sequence joins TRBV11-2 and TRBJ2-7, with TRBD2 matching 8 bases. The V gene end was trimmed by 1 base and the J gene end by 0 bases; junction bases not matched to a gene: 2. Germline V gene sequence: CDR1 SGHAT, CDR2 FQNNGV. The CDR3 length is 15 residues. This CDR3 reads CASSLAGGSSYEQYF. DNA for the CDR3: TGTGCCAGCAGCTTAGCGGGAGGGAGCTCCTACGAGCAGTACTTC. The complete variable domain, with remaining parts taken from reference TRBV11-2 and TRBJ2-7, reads EAGVAQSPRYKIIEKRQSVAFWCNPISGHATLYWYQQILGQGPKLLIQFQNNGVVDDSQLPKDRFSAERLKGVDSTLKIQPAKLEDSAVYLCASSLAGGSSYEQYFGPGTRLTVT.

The J gene is TRBJ2-7, the V gene TRBV7-3; 10 positions agree with TRBD2. CDR1 and CDR2 from the germline V gene are SGHTA and FQGTGA. CDR3 length equals 20 residues. V was pared by 6 bases and J by 5 bases, with 25 bases of the junction left unmatched. CDR3 in amino acids: CASRRVGRLAGAPLTDEQYF. CDR3 in DNA: TGTGCCAGCAGACGAGTCGGGCGTCTAGCGGGGGCGCCCCTGACGGACGAGCAGTACTTC.

The V and J genes are TRBV9 and TRBJ2-5; TRBD2 is a possible D gene (6 bases). This CDR3 region has 14 residues. V was shortened by 0 bases and J by 5 bases, with 11 bases between the two germline ends. Germline-derived CDR1 and CDR2 are SGDLS and YYNGEE. CDR3 sequence reads: CASSVELAGETQYF. CDR3 nucleotide sequence: TGTGCCAGCAGCGTAGAACTAGCTGGCGAGACCCAGTACTTC.

The rearrangement joins TRBV5-1 to TRBJ2-5; maybe TRBD1 (5 bases). CDR1 SGHRS and CDR2 YFSETQ come from the germline V gene. This CDR3 contains 14 residues. Trimming left V 4 bases short and J 5 bases short, with 15 bases between. The CDR3 spells CASSLGTSGETQYF. In DNA, the CDR3 is TGCGCCAGCAGCCTGGGCACTTCAGGGGAGACCCAGTACTTC.

The chain recombines TRBV30 with TRBJ2-7; TRBD2 aligns across 8 bases. Looked up from germline, CDR1 is GTSNPN and CDR2 is SVGIG (reference sequence). Trimming at V came to 2 bases and at J to 0 bases, leaving 9 bases not matched to a gene. CDR3 length: 16 residues. This CDR3 reads CAWSPLGGGSSYEQYF. The CDR3 DNA reads as TGTGCCTGGAGTCCCCTAGGCGGGGGGAGCTCCTACGAGCAGTACTTC.

The V and J genes are TRBV6-5 and TRBJ1-4; D is perhaps TRBD1 (6 bases). Trimming removed 1 base from V and 5 bases from J, with 8 bases in between. CDR3 length: 14 amino acids. Germline V gene data show CDR1 as MNHEY and CDR2 as SVGAGI. The CDR3 DNA reads TGTGCCAGCAGTTACTTACAGGGAAATGAAAAACTGTTTTTT. Its protein is CASSYLQGNEKLFF.

The V and J genes are TRBV7-3 and TRBJ2-1, with D maybe TRBD2 (6 bases). This CDR3 comprises 15 residues. Germline lookup yields CDR1 SGHTA and CDR2 FQGTGA. The V and J ends lost 3 bases and 5 bases respectively, with 14 bases between them. Here the CDR3 reads CASSFGASENNEQFF. The CDR3 bases are TGTGCCAGCAGCTTCGGGGCTAGCGAGAACAATGAGCAGTTCTTC.

The gene calls are TRBV5-4 and TRBJ2-4, with TRBD1 matching over 8 bases. J gave up 7 bases and V 0 bases, and 6 bases lay outside the gene matches. Per the germline V gene, CDR1 is SGHNT and CDR2 is YYREEE (reference sequence). This CDR3 spans 15 amino acids. The CDR3 protein is CASSLARTGPNIQYF. Here the CDR3 DNA reads TGTGCCAGCAGCTTGGCTCGGACAGGGCCCAACATTCAGTACTTC. The entire variable domain, with the rest obtained from reference TRBV5-4 and TRBJ2-4, is as follows: ETGVTQSPTHLIKTRGQQVTLRCSSQSGHNTVSWYQQALGQGPQFIFQYYREEENGRGNFPPRFSGLQFPNYSSELNVNALELDDSALYLCASSLARTGPNIQYFGAGTRLSVL.

The V and J genes are TRBV3-1 (or the pseudogene TRBV3-2) and TRBJ1-6, with a weak D call TRBD1 (5 bases). Germline V lookup: CDR1 LGHDT, CDR2 YNNKEL (reference sequence). V gave up 2 bases and J gave up 7 bases, with 15 bases separating them. The CDR3 spans 16 residues. CDR3 protein: CASSQSPGLTNSPLHF. CDR3 DNA sequence: TGTGCCAGCAGCCAAAGTCCGGGACTGACGAATTCACCCCTCCACTTT.

The chain uses TRBV27 and TRBJ1-2; 8 bases match TRBD1. V gave up 3 bases and J gave up 8 bases; unmatched junction bases: 8. The CDR3 runs 14 residues. Germline V gene sequence: CDR1 MNHEY, CDR2 SMNVEV (reference sequence). The CDR3 reads CASSFKGTGGGYTF. The CDR3 coding sequence is TGTGCCAGCAGTTTCAAGGGGACAGGCGGGGGCTACACCTTC.

The chain couples TRBV27 to TRBJ1-1, with 7 bases lining up with TRBD1. The CDR3 covers 15 residues. V lost 6 bases, J lost 6 bases, and 13 bases stayed unmatched. Looked up from germline, CDR1 is MNHEY and CDR2 is SMNVEV (reference sequence). The CDR3 sequence: CASRPDRDWVSEAFF. CDR3 nucleotides: TGTGCCAGCAGACCTGACAGGGACTGGGTGTCTGAAGCTTTCTTT.

The V call is TRBV28, the J call TRBJ2-5, with 10 bases fitting TRBD2. Losses at the gene ends were 4 bases for V and 8 bases for J; bases not matched to a gene: 19. The germline V gene has CDR1 MDHEN and CDR2 SYDVKM. This CDR3 spans 18 amino acids. CDR3: CASSSTSGAIRDKRTQYF. As DNA, the CDR3 is TGTGCCAGCAGTTCCACTAGCGGGGCAATCCGGGATAAGAGAACCCAGTACTTC.

The V call is TRBV18, the J call TRBJ2-1, with D perhaps TRBD2 (6 bases). Germline assignment: CDR1 KGHSH and CDR2 LQKENI. Trimming took off 5 bases at V and 2 bases at J, with 13 bases between the two ends. The CDR3 spans 15 residues. The CDR3 bases are TGTGCCAGCTCATATCGCGGGGAGGCCTACAATGAGCAGTTCTTC. Protein: CASSYRGEAYNEQFF.

V usage is TRBV6-1 and J usage is TRBJ1-2, with a tentative D call TRBD1 (5 bases). The CDR3 contains 13 residues. Trimming removed 1 base from V and 6 bases from J, with 9 bases in between. Germline CDR1 is MNHNS and CDR2 is SASEGT. This CDR3 reads CASSEVGRDGYTF. CDR3 coding DNA: TGTGCCAGCAGTGAAGTGGGCAGGGATGGCTACACCTTC.

The V gene is TRBV28, the J gene TRBJ1-2, with a weak D call TRBD1 (6 bases). The CDR3 loop spans 14 amino acids. The germline CDR1 and CDR2 sequences are MDHEN and SYDVKM. Trimming removed 8 bases at V and 4 bases at J, with 17 bases between. CDR3 bases: TGTGCCAGCGCCACCCTCACAGGGCTCTATGGCTACACCTTC. Its translation is CASATLTGLYGYTF.

The chain employs TRBV28 and TRBJ1-2; no clear D. CDR3 length: 13 amino acids. CDR1 is MDHEN, CDR2 SYDVKM, per germline. The germline V and J ends were trimmed by 1 base and 5 bases, with 8 bases remaining between them. This CDR3 is CASSLSSWYGYTF. The DNA for the CDR3 is TGTGCCAGCAGTTTATCCAGTTGGTATGGCTACACCTTC.